In its sample, the clone carrying this T cell receptor beta chain was seen once. The antigen is undetermined. The method was immunoSEQ multiplex PCR; TCRdb's version includes in-frame clones alone and lacks a portion of them. The sample records some 150,000 clones, around 87% being singletons. The data belong to a study of T cell responses to AZD1222 COVID-19 vaccine. Study results and limitations: Most donors were white British and more were female, and clonal diversity was possibly underestimated. Of spike-specific TCRs, nearly half reportedly target regions left unmutated in variants. Spike-specific TCRs gained breadth and depth after people received two AZD1222 doses. No day 14 peak samples; only post-peak repertoires were characterized.

The CDR3 sequence is 16 residues long. CDR1 KGHSH and CDR2 LQKENI come from the germline V gene. J gave up 7 bases and V 3 bases, and 9 bases lay outside the gene matches. The chain combines TRBV18 with TRBJ2-1, with 10 bases lining up with TRBD2. This sample comprised peripheral blood, obtained 28 days after the second AZD1222 dose. This clonotype was obtained from an adult who received the AZD1222 COVID-19 vaccine. DNA of the CDR3: TGTGCCAGCTCACCCCGACTAGCGGGCATTGGGAATGAGCAGTTCTTC. Translation gives CASSPRLAGIGNEQFF.